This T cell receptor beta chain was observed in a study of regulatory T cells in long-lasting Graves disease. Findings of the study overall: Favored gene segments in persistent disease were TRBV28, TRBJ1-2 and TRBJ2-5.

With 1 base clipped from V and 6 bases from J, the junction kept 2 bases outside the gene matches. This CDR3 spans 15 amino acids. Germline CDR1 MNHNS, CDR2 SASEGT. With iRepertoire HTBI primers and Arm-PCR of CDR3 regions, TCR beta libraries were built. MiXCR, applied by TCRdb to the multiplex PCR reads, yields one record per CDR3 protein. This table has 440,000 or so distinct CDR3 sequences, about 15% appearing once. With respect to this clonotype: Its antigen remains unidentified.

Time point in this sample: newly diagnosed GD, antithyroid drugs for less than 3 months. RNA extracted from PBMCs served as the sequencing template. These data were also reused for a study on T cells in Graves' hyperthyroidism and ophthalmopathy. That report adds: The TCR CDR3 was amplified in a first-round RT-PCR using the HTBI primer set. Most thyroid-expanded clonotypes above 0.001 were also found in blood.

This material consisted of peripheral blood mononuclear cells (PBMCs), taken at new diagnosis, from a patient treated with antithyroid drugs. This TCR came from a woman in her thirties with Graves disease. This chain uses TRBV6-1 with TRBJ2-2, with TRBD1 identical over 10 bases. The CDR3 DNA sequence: TGTGCCAGCAGTGAAGGCGGGACAGGGGCCGGGGAGCTGTTTTTT. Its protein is CASSEGGTGAGELFF.